This is a list of T cell receptor beta chains from one sample in a study of Graves' ophthalmopathy and Graves' hyperthyroidism. TCRdb recomputed calls from the multiplex PCR reads with MiXCR, one row per CDR3 protein. The data show 200,000 to 250,000 distinct CDR3 sequences, about 47% seen once. The sequencing sample was made of peripheral blood. These receptors all come from an adult man with Graves' ophthalmopathy. The CDR3 runs from the conserved cysteine through the conserved F or W. The D gene is left open where the match is weak. The size field is filled for only some rows; it gives once, few, many or a size class.

V gene: TRBV20-1; clone size: once; J gene: TRBJ1-1; D gene: TRBD1; CDR3 DNA: TGCAGTGCTAGAGAGGGACAGGGCATGAACACTGAAGCTTCCTTT; CDR3 protein: CSAREGQGMNTEASF
V gene: TRBV20-1; clone size: many; J gene: TRBJ2-7; D gene: TRBD2; CDR3 DNA: TGCAGGAAATGGACTAGCGGCGCCTACGAGCAGTACTTC; CDR3 protein: CRKWTSGAYEQYF
V gene: TRBV10-3; clone size: many; J gene: TRBJ2-1; D gene: TRBD2; CDR3 DNA: TGTGCCATCAGTGGGACCTGGGAGCTAGCGGGGGGTACCGAGCAGTTCTTC; CDR3 protein: CAISGTWELAGGTEQFF
V gene: TRBV5-1; clone size: -; J gene: TRBJ1-2; D gene: TRBD1; CDR3 DNA: TGCGCCAGCAGCTCTGGGACAGAGGGCTATGGCTACACCTTC; CDR3 protein: CASSSGTEGYGYTF
V gene: TRBV6-2/TRBV6-3; clone size: -; J gene: TRBJ2-7; D gene: TRBD1; CDR3 DNA: TGTGCCAGCAGTTACGCCAGGGGGCGGCAGTACTTC; CDR3 protein: CASSYARGRQYF
V gene: TRBV4-1; clone size: -; J gene: TRBJ2-7; D gene: -; CDR3 DNA: TGCGCCAGCAGCCATTCGGACAGTGACTACGAGCAGTACTTC; CDR3 protein: CASSHSDSDYEQYF
V gene: TRBV2; clone size: few; J gene: TRBJ1-4; D gene: -; CDR3 DNA: TGTGCCAGCTCACCAGGAGGGCTCAAAAATGAAAAACTGTTTTTT; CDR3 protein: CASSPGGLKNEKLFF
V gene: TRBV7-3; clone size: -; J gene: TRBJ2-7; D gene: -; CDR3 DNA: TGCGCCAGCAGCCCAACCGGACGGGACTCCTACGAGCAGTACTTC; CDR3 protein: CASSPTGRDSYEQYF
V gene: TRBV10-3; clone size: few; J gene: TRBJ2-2; D gene: TRBD1; CDR3 DNA: TGTGCCATCAGCGACAGGGGGCTATACCACACCGGGGAGCTGTTTTTT; CDR3 protein: CAISDRGLYHTGELFF
V gene: TRBV10-1; clone size: -; J gene: TRBJ1-5; D gene: -; CDR3 DNA: TGCGCCTTCGGTCGGGACTATAGCAATCAGCCCCAGCATTTT; CDR3 protein: CAFGRDYSNQPQHF
V gene: TRBV6-1; clone size: -; J gene: TRBJ2-5; D gene: TRBD2; CDR3 DNA: TGTGCCAGCAGGACGGACTACGGGGGGGAGACCCAGTACTTC; CDR3 protein: CASRTDYGGETQYF
V gene: TRBV20-1; clone size: -; J gene: TRBJ2-2; D gene: TRBD1; CDR3 DNA: TGCAGTCCCGGGACAGGGAACACCGGGGAGCTGTTTTTT; CDR3 protein: CSPGTGNTGELFF
V gene: TRBV7-8; clone size: many; J gene: TRBJ1-2; D gene: TRBD1; CDR3 DNA: TGTGCCAGCAGCTTCCCCGGGACAGGGAATGGCTACACCTTC; CDR3 protein: CASSFPGTGNGYTF
V gene: TRBV7-9; clone size: -; J gene: TRBJ1-2; D gene: -; CDR3 DNA: TGTGCCAGCAGCTTCGCACAGGGAATGGACTATGGCTACACCTTC; CDR3 protein: CASSFAQGMDYGYTF
V gene: TRBV2; clone size: many; J gene: TRBJ1-3; D gene: -; CDR3 DNA: TGTGCCAGCAGTTCCTTCTCTGGAAACACCATATATTTT; CDR3 protein: CASSSFSGNTIYF
V gene: TRBV2; clone size: -; J gene: TRBJ1-4; D gene: TRBD1; CDR3 DNA: TGTGCCACCAGCAGCAGGGGGCCAACTAATGAAAAACTGTTTTTT; CDR3 protein: CATSSRGPTNEKLFF
V gene: TRBV7-2; clone size: -; J gene: TRBJ2-2; D gene: -; CDR3 DNA: TGTGCCAGCAGCTCAGGAGAGGTCCTACCCACCGGGGAGCTGTTTTTT; CDR3 protein: CASSSGEVLPTGELFF
V gene: TRBV7-9; clone size: -; J gene: TRBJ2-7; D gene: TRBD2; CDR3 DNA: TGTGCCAGCAGCCAAGAATGGACTAGCGGGAGCTTCTACGAGCAGTACTTC; CDR3 protein: CASSQEWTSGSFYEQYF
V gene: TRBV24-1; clone size: -; J gene: TRBJ1-1; D gene: -; CDR3 DNA: TGTGCCAGCAGTTTATCCCTAGACGCTGAAGCTTTCTTT; CDR3 protein: CASSLSLDAEAFF
V gene: TRBV12-3/TRBV12-4; clone size: -; J gene: TRBJ2-5; D gene: TRBD2; CDR3 DNA: TGTGCCAGCAACCTTAGCGGGGAAGAGACCCAGTACTTC; CDR3 protein: CASNLSGEETQYF
V gene: TRBV15; clone size: few; J gene: TRBJ2-5; D gene: -; CDR3 DNA: TGTGCCACCAGCAGAGATCAAGCCCCACAAGAGACCCAGTACTTC; CDR3 protein: CATSRDQAPQETQYF
V gene: TRBV7-1; clone size: -; J gene: TRBJ1-5; D gene: -; CDR3 DNA: TGTGCCAGCGGCCTCCGTGCGGCCATCAATCAGCCCCAGCATTTT; CDR3 protein: CASGLRAAINQPQHF
V gene: TRBV19; clone size: -; J gene: TRBJ1-2; D gene: TRBD1; CDR3 DNA: TGTGCCAGTAGTCGTAAGGGGGCGCGCCAAGGCGATGGCTACACCTTC; CDR3 protein: CASSRKGARQGDGYTF
V gene: TRBV29-1; clone size: -; J gene: TRBJ1-2; D gene: TRBD1; CDR3 DNA: TGCAGCCGCCGAGGACAGGGTGATGGCTACACCTTC; CDR3 protein: CSRRGQGDGYTF
V gene: TRBV6-5; clone size: -; J gene: TRBJ1-2; D gene: -; CDR3 DNA: TGTGCCAGCAGTAACAGGCCTGCCGAGGGCTACACCTTC; CDR3 protein: CASSNRPAEGYTF
V gene: TRBV20-1; clone size: -; J gene: TRBJ1-2; D gene: TRBD1; CDR3 DNA: TGCAGTGCTAGAGATTCCGGGGACAGGCCCCAAGAGACGGTGCTGTATGGCTACACCTTC; CDR3 protein: CSARDSGDRPQETVLYGYTF
V gene: TRBV2; clone size: -; J gene: TRBJ1-1; D gene: -; CDR3 DNA: TGTGCCAGCAGTGAGCGGCAGAACACTGAAGCTTTCTTT; CDR3 protein: CASSERQNTEAFF
V gene: TRBV14; clone size: few; J gene: TRBJ1-6; D gene: -; CDR3 DNA: TGTGCCAGCAGCCAAACGACAGTCTATAATTCACCCCTCCACTTT; CDR3 protein: CASSQTTVYNSPLHF
V gene: TRBV14; clone size: few; J gene: TRBJ2-7; D gene: -; CDR3 DNA: TGTGCCAGCAGCCAAGGATTGTCCTACGAGCAGTACTTC; CDR3 protein: CASSQGLSYEQYF
V gene: TRBV7-3; clone size: few; J gene: TRBJ2-5; D gene: -; CDR3 DNA: TGTGCCAGCAGCTCATCCACGAAAGAGACCCAGTACTTC; CDR3 protein: CASSSSTKETQYF
V gene: TRBV15; clone size: once; J gene: TRBJ1-5; D gene: TRBD1; CDR3 DNA: TGTGCCACCAGCCTCGGGACAGGGTTTAATCAGCCCCAGCATTTT; CDR3 protein: CATSLGTGFNQPQHF